This T cell receptor (beta chain) was sequenced during a study of graft-versus-host responses after intestinal transplantation. About the research overall: Grafts that recipients had were multivisceral, liver-intestinal, or isolated intestinal transplants.

The study's findings and limits: In recipient marrow, GvH clones were found, and some appeared first in ileum or blood. An association linked early post-transplant HvG declines with peak circulating GvH clone levels. High graft-versus-host to host-versus-graft T cell clonal ratios marked allografts of patients with graft-donor macrochimerism.

Comment on this clone: Antigen: not known.

The data were produced by immunoSEQ multiplex PCR, yet TCRdb's version contains in-frame clones alone and is incomplete. The repertoire includes about 100,000 clones, about nine tenths of them detected once, and approximately 0.17% sits in the top ten. Trimming removed 5 bases at V and 12 bases at J, with 19 bases between. CDR3 length equals 13 residues. Germline V gene lookup returns CDR1 MNHEY and CDR2 SMNVEV (reference sequence). The sequence was obtained from a human donor who was the organ donor for an intestinal transplant. The sample in question was unstimulated CD4+ T cells sorted from spleen or lymph node cells, obtained before transplant. This chain joins TRBV27 and TRBJ1-2; possible D gene TRBD1, 6 bases. The chain's CDR3 is CASSMTTGFVDTF. The CDR3 DNA reads TGTGCCAGCAGTATGACCACAGGGTTTGTGGACACCTTC.